This TCR beta chain is from a study of regulatory T cells in long-lasting Graves disease. In regard to this clonotype: The antigen is unknown.

Germline V gene lookup returns CDR1 MNHEY and CDR2 SVGEGT. V shed 5 bases and J shed 13 bases, with 12 bases lying between them. The CDR3 is 10 residues long. Time point in this sample: newly diagnosed GD, antithyroid drugs for less than 3 months. PBMC RNA was the source of the TCR library. Study observations and caveats: The study found lower TCR diversity in persistent Graves' patients than in newly diagnosed ones. Not thyroid tissue but only peripheral blood was studied.

The authors built TCR beta libraries using iRepertoire HTBI primers and Arm-PCR of CDR3 regions. Under the authors' procedure: Samples collectively showed 62 TRBV and about 15 TRBJ segments. MiXCR was run by TCRdb on the multiplex PCR reads, yielding one entry per CDR3 protein. The V and J calls and clone size are TCRdb's, not the authors'. Of about 450,000 distinct CDR3 sequences in the sample, approximately 16% were seen once. These same data were also listed under a study on T cells in Graves' hyperthyroidism and ophthalmopathy. That work states: Model predictions of ophthalmopathy came a median around 6.5 months before onset.

The chain recombines TRBV6-2 or TRBV6-3 with TRBJ2-7; a possible D gene is TRBD1 (5 bases). The material was peripheral blood mononuclear cells (PBMCs), obtained at new diagnosis, from a patient treated with antithyroid drugs. This TCR was sampled from a woman aged 25 to 39 with Graves disease. The CDR3 DNA sequence: TGTGCCAGCAGTGACAGAGCAACCTACTTC. Amino acids: CASSDRATYF.